This TCR beta chain was documented in a study of regulatory T cells in long-lasting Graves disease (dated by TCRdb to about 2021). As for the study more broadly: Patients with newly diagnosed Graves' disease had been on antithyroid drugs for under 3 months. Peripheral blood TCR sequencing and RNA sequencing compared persistent Graves' disease patients with newly diagnosed Graves' disease patients. A total of roughly 33 samples underwent TCR sequencing: some 13 from persistent and approximately 20 from newly diagnosed Graves' disease patients. The study was conducted in China and was registered as a clinical trial.

Read against the paper, the sample's time point label means: newly diagnosed GD, antithyroid drugs for less than 3 months. For both TCR sequencing and RNA sequencing, RNA was extracted from PBMCs using TRIzol. The diagnosis of Graves' disease was made according to American Thyroid Association guidelines. The patients came from an endocrinology department in Xi'an, China. Each patient gave 7 to 9.5 milliliters of peripheral blood, collected in an EDTA anticoagulant tube. Ficoll Paque Plus density gradient separation was used to isolate PBMCs, and no further T cell sorting was done. An Agilent 2100 Bioanalyzer and agarose gel were used to check RNA quality, while a NanoDrop 2000 measured RNA concentration. This clonotype was counted at least ten times. This clone's antigen is unknown. No qualities accompany the bases; no much larger clone lies one base away. Including cysteine and phenylalanine, the CDR3 has 16 amino acids. The DNA shown is the 48-base CDR3, in frame from base 1. Trimming removed 0 bases from V and 9 bases from J; the gene matches leave 8 bases unexplained. CDR1 and CDR2 (SGHRS, YFSETQ) derive from the germline V gene.

The investigation overall reported the following: Patients with persistent disease shared more public clonotypes (about 2,700) than newly diagnosed patients did (approximately 990). The small sample size was acknowledged by the authors as a limitation that may reduce accuracy. Only peripheral blood was studied, because thyroid tissue, the primary lesion, was inaccessible. Only the TCR beta chain was sequenced and analyzed. Persistent disease showed preferential use of TRBV28, TRBJ1-2 and TRBJ2-5, whereas newly diagnosed disease favored TRBV20-1 and TRBJ2-1. Compared with newly diagnosed patients, persistent Graves' disease patients had lower TCR Shannon entropy and fewer highly expanded clones, which suggests clonal expansion.

The library was obtained by multiplex PCR. Data came from an Illumina HiSeq 4000. TCR beta libraries were built with iRepertoire HTBI primers and Arm-PCR amplification of CDR3 regions. Gel purification was performed on PCR products prior to sequencing. The study's processing was this. Gene usage analysis of CDR3 amino acid clonotypes relied on the 60 or so TRBV and around 13 TRBJ segments identified across samples. Filtered high-quality paired reads were merged into contigs using COPE and FqMerger. BLAST was used to align contigs to the IMGT TRBV, TRBD and TRBJ reference genes, and CDR3 was defined following IMGT. Any clonotype with a frequency above 0.1% was counted as a highly expanded clone. Shannon entropy was used to measure repertoire diversity, and the Gini coefficient was used to measure V-J evenness. A clonotype found in more than one individual was treated as public. TCRdb's own reprocessing of the public reads used fastp at Q25 and MiXCR and kept productive beta chains. All rows with the same CDR3 protein become a single entry with the most common DNA and genes. The V and J calls reflect TCRdb's pipeline rather than the authors' work. In all, the sample holds around 400,000 distinct CDR3 sequences, and roughly 15% of those were seen once. The top ten clones comprise about a fifth of the sample.

The starting material was peripheral blood mononuclear cells (PBMCs), obtained at new diagnosis, from a patient treated with antithyroid drugs. This clonotype was sampled from a female donor with Graves disease. The rearrangement joined TRBV5-1 to TRBJ1-6; 8 bases in between match TRBD1. The CDR3 loop reads CASSLEGQAAGSPLHF. The DNA is as follows: TGCGCCAGCAGCTTGGAGGGACAGGCGGCGGGTTCACCCCTCCACTTT.